A single TCR beta chain is shown here with its context. Its antigen is still unknown. The source of the sample is a study of brain metastases from non-small cell lung cancer. Overall study findings and caveats: Paired brain metastases and primary tumors largely shared TCR repertoires. Fewer infiltrating T cells were found in brain metastases than primaries.

Produced via immunoSEQ multiplex PCR; TCRdb's table is partial and in-frame only. Among under 3,500 clones, 88% were seen once, and the ten largest hold 5% to 8.5%. Per the germline V gene, CDR1 is MNHEY and CDR2 is SMNVEV (reference sequence). V shed 8 bases and J shed 4 bases, with 14 bases lying between them. The CDR3 runs to 13 residues. This chain links TRBV27 with TRBJ1-1, with D hard to call. Sequenced sample: primary lung tumor tissue. The TCR comes from a donor at least 40 years old with non-small cell lung cancer. CDR3 loop: CASQGSGFTEAFF. CDR3 nucleotides: TGTGCCAGCCAAGGGTCGGGGTTCACTGAAGCTTTCTTT.